Shown below are 4 T cell receptor beta chains from a single sample sequenced in a study of radiotherapy plus CTLA-4 blockade in lung cancer. Sequencing was performed with immunoSEQ multiplex PCR; in TCRdb, only in-frame clones are kept and a portion is missing. The sample has about 77,000 clones, 70% to 80% seen once. The sample consisted of peripheral blood, taken from a patient treated with radiotherapy plus ipilimumab. Every receptor here comes from a human donor with non-small cell lung cancer whose response to radiotherapy plus ipilimumab could not be evaluated.

The chain uses TRBV4-1 and TRBJ1-2; possibly TRBD1 for D (6 bases). V dropped 0 bases and J dropped 9 bases, with 14 bases sitting between them. The germline V gene encodes CDR1 MGHRA and CDR2 YSYEKL. This CDR3 contains 14 residues. CDR3 in DNA: TGCGCCAGCAGCCAAGAAGGGGGGGGACGGAGCTACACCTTC. Translated, it gives CASSQEGGGRSYTF.

The chain recombines TRBV7-2 with TRBJ1-2; TRBD1 agrees at 9 bases. Germline CDR1 is SGHTA and CDR2 is FQGNSA. V was pared by 4 bases and J by 4 bases, with 4 bases of the junction left unmatched. The CDR3 consists of 14 residues. The CDR3 region has the DNA TGTGCCAGCAGCTGGGACAGGGATACCTATGGCTACACCTTC. As protein: CASSWDRDTYGYTF.

This rearrangement joins TRBV7-9 to TRBJ1-3; D gene unclear. Trimming took 5 bases from V and 0 from J, leaving 8 bases between them. CDR1 is SEHNR and CDR2 is FQNEAQ in the germline V gene (reference sequence). The CDR3 has 14 residues. CDR3 in DNA: TGTGCCAGCAGCCTAACTTTCTCTGGAAACACCATATATTTT. Amino acids: CASSLTFSGNTIYF. Full variable domain (missing parts from reference TRBV7-9 and TRBJ1-3): DTGVSQNPRHKITKRGQNVTFRCDPISEHNRLYWYRQTLGQGPEFLTYFQNEAQLEKSRLLSDRFSAERPKGSFSTLEIQRTEQGDSAMYLCASSLTFSGNTIYFGEGSWLTVV.

V and J are TRBV19 and TRBJ1-5; D is unclear. Trimming took 4 bases from V and 1 from J, leaving 14 bases between them. Germline lookup yields CDR1 LNHDA and CDR2 SQIVND (reference sequence). The CDR3 spans 16 residues. For the CDR3, the DNA is TGTGCCAGTAGTACCCCGTTCCGGGTAAGCAATCAGCCCCAGCATTTT. Its translation is CASSTPFRVSNQPQHF.